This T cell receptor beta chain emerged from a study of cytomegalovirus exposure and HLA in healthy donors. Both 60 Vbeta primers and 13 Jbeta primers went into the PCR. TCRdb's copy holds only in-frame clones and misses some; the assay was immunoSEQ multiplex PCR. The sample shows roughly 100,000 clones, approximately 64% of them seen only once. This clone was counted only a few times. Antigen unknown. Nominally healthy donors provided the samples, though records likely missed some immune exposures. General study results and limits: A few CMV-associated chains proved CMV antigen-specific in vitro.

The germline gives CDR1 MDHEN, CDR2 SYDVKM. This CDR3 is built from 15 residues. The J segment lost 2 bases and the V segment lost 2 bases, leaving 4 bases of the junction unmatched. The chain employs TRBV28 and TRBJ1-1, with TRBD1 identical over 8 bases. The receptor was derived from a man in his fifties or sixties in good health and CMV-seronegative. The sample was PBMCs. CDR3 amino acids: CASSLPGTGNTEAFF. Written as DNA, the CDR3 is TGTGCCAGCAGTTTACCGGGGACAGGCAACACTGAAGCTTTCTTT.